A single sample is the source of the 28 T cell receptor beta chains below, sequenced in a study of blood T cells in healthy people across ages. Combining a sample-barcoded 5' primer with a J-beta primer mix, a second PCR ran for roughly 7 to 11 cycles. In TCRdb, the 5' RACE reads were re-called with MiXCR into one record per CDR3 protein. The table records about 2 million distinct CDR3 sequences, approximately 50% of them present only once. Sequenced sample: blood. The receptors were sampled from a woman in her 40s in good health.

This clonotype has a handful of counts. V gene TRBV7-2 combines with J gene TRBJ2-3; D is ambiguous. Per germline, CDR1 SGHTA and CDR2 FQGNSA. The V gene lost 2 bases and the J gene lost 6 bases, with 6 bases spanning the gap. This CDR3 contains 12 residues. The CDR3 DNA sequence: TGTGCCAGCAGCTTACGATACGATACGCAGTATTTT. This codes for CASSLRYDTQYF.

This clonotype was observed a few times. The CDR3 loop reads CASSYSGGPWYEQYF. CDR3 sequence (DNA): TGTGCCAGCAGTTACTCGGGGGGGCCTTGGTACGAGCAGTACTTC. J is TRBJ2-7 and V is TRBV6-2 or TRBV6-3; D might be TRBD2 (7 bases). V lost 0 bases, J lost 4 bases, and 13 bases lay in between. Germline CDR1 reads MNHEY; CDR2 reads SVGEGT. The CDR3 length is 15 residues.

The V gene is TRBV14, the J gene TRBJ1-2; 8 bases fit TRBD1. The CDR3 spans 17 residues. Per germline, CDR1 SGHDN and CDR2 FVKESK. With 1 base clipped from V and 3 bases from J, the junction kept 10 bases outside the gene matches. The chain's CDR3 is CASSQVGRGRVDYGYTF. The CDR3 coding sequence is TGTGCCAGCAGCCAAGTTGGCAGGGGGCGCGTGGACTATGGCTACACCTTC.

The J gene is TRBJ2-3, the V gene TRBV18, with D possibly matching TRBD2 (6 bases). The CDR3 loop spans 14 amino acids. The V end was cut by 0 bases, the J end by 6 bases, with 10 bases between. CDR1 KGHSH and CDR2 LQKENI come from the germline V gene. Here the CDR3 reads CASSPPGGFDTQYF. The DNA of the CDR3 is TGTGCCAGCTCACCACCGGGGGGATTTGATACGCAGTATTTT.

This clonotype showed up just a few times. V usage is TRBV28 and J usage is TRBJ2-7; D tentatively fits TRBD1 or TRBD2 (6 bases each). V was trimmed by 5 bases and J by 1 base, leaving 21 bases between them. Germline assignment: CDR1 MDHEN and CDR2 SYDVKM. The CDR3 is 17 residues long. The CDR3 region is CASSPIKGTGQSYEQYF. CDR3 DNA sequence: TGTGCCAGCAGTCCGATTAAAGGGACTGGACAGTCCTACGAGCAGTACTTC.

The V and J genes are TRBV27 and TRBJ1-2; no clear D. CDR1 and CDR2 (germline): MNHEY, SMNVEV (reference sequence). The CDR3 consists of 14 residues. Trimming took off 5 bases at V and 5 bases at J, with 15 bases between the two ends. CDR3 residues: CASSLTQSGYGYTF. The CDR3 DNA follows: TGTGCCAGCAGTCTAACCCAGTCAGGTTATGGCTACACCTTC.

V is TRBV29-1 and J is TRBJ2-5, with 10 bases that match TRBD2. V was pared by 3 bases and J by 1 base, with 5 bases of the junction left unmatched. The CDR3 totals 15 residues. Germline CDR1 and CDR2: SQVTM and ANQGSEA. In nucleotides, the CDR3 is TGCAGCGTTGACGGGACTAGCGCCTCCCAAGAGACCCAGTACTTC. Residues: CSVDGTSASQETQYF.

The chain uses TRBV7-9 and TRBJ2-4; a weak D match, TRBD2 (6 bases). The J call may not be correct, given that the DNA end is closer to TRBJ2-7. This CDR3 is built from 17 residues. Germline values: CDR1 SEHNR, CDR2 FQNEAQ (reference sequence). The CDR3 sequence: CASSLVLRDSPTYEQYF. CDR3 nucleotides: TGTGCCAGCAGCTTAGTGCTCCGGGACTCCCCTACCTACGAGCAGTACTTC.

The CDR3 DNA sequence: TGTGCCAGCAGCTCCCACGGGACTAACTATGGCTACACCTTC. This gives the protein CASSSHGTNYGYTF. This rearrangement joins TRBV7-2 to TRBJ1-2; no clear D gene. The CDR3 covers 14 residues. Germline CDR1 reads SGHTA; CDR2 reads FQGNSA. The V gene lost 4 bases and the J gene lost 0 bases, with 9 bases spanning the gap. Full variable domain (missing parts from reference TRBV7-2 and TRBJ1-2): GAGVSQSPSNKVTEKGKDVELRCDPISGHTALYWYRQSLGQGLEFLIYFQGNSAPDKSGLPSDRFSAERTGGSVSTLTIQRTQQEDSAVYLCASSSHGTNYGYTFGSGTRLTVV.

The gene calls are TRBV12-3 or TRBV12-4 and TRBJ1-2, with no clear D. CDR3 size: 12 residues. V lost 2 bases to trimming and J lost 7 bases, with 8 bases between them. The CDR3 protein is CASSLNLSGYTF. The CDR3, as DNA: TGTGCCAGCAGTTTAAACCTGTCTGGCTACACCTTC.

The table lists this clonotype with a few counts. The rearrangement links TRBV20-1 to TRBJ1-6, with D uncertain. V was shortened by 1 base and J by 9 bases, with 7 bases between the two germline ends. Germline V gives CDR1 DFQATT, CDR2 SNEGSKA (reference sequence). The CDR3 has 12 amino acids. The CDR3: CSARAPGSPLHF. CDR3 DNA sequence: TGCAGTGCTAGAGCCCCCGGTTCACCCCTCCACTTT.

DNA for the CDR3: TGTGCCAGCCGGGGGCAGGTTACACAAGAGACCCAGTTCTTC. Translated, it gives CASRGQVTQETQFF. The rearrangement links TRBV7-2 to TRBJ2-5; D possibly uses TRBD1 or TRBD2 (6 bases each). The assigned J gene may be wrong: the sequence end matches TRBJ2-1 better. CDR1 and CDR2 (germline): SGHTA, FQGNSA. There are 14 residues in the CDR3.

The chain carries TRBV6-2 or TRBV6-3 and TRBJ2-7; the D gene is possibly TRBD1 (5 bases). The germline gives CDR1 MNHEY, CDR2 SVGEGT. The CDR3 totals 13 residues. V dropped 6 bases and J dropped 2 bases, with 11 bases sitting between them. CDR3 in amino acids: CASSIDRAYEQYF. In DNA, the CDR3 is TGTGCCAGCAGCATAGACAGAGCCTACGAGCAGTACTTC.

This clonotype was detected only a few times. The chain is built from TRBV9 and TRBJ2-1; 8 nucleotides agree with TRBD2. The CDR3 sequence is 14 residues long. Looked up from germline, CDR1 is SGDLS and CDR2 is YYNGEE. J gave up 8 bases and V 3 bases, and 7 bases lay outside the gene matches. The CDR3 sequence: CASSARLAMDEQFF. In nucleotides, the CDR3 is TGTGCCAGCAGCGCAAGACTAGCGATGGATGAGCAGTTCTTC.

This chain uses TRBV6-2 or TRBV6-3 with TRBJ2-1, with 14 bases matching TRBD2. Trimming removed 7 bases from V and 9 bases from J; junction bases left unmatched: 8. This CDR3 has 15 amino acids. Germline lookup yields CDR1 MNHEY and CDR2 SVGEGT. CDR3 DNA sequence: TGTGCCAGCAACTCGGGACTAGCGGGGGTCAGTGAGCAGTTCTTC. It encodes CASNSGLAGVSEQFF.

The CDR3 spells CASSFPVGRGRPIYTDTQYF. The CDR3 bases are TGCGCCAGCAGCTTCCCTGTGGGCAGGGGGCGTCCCATCTACACAGATACGCAGTATTTT. The gene calls are TRBV5-1 and TRBJ2-3, with 8 bases that match TRBD1. After removal of 2 bases from V and 2 bases from J, the junction contained 19 bases not matched to a gene. Germline V gives CDR1 SGHRS, CDR2 YFSETQ. This CDR3 is 20 amino acids long.

The chain employs TRBV12-3 or TRBV12-4 and TRBJ2-1; 7 bases align to TRBD2. This CDR3 is built from 17 residues. Trimming took 0 bases from V and 6 from J; bases not matched to a gene: 11. The CDR3 loop is CASSLALQRGGVNEQFF. The CDR3 nucleotides are TGTGCCAGCAGTTTAGCGCTACAGCGGGGTGGAGTCAATGAGCAGTTCTTC.

This clonotype was seen only once. J is TRBJ2-3 and V is TRBV9; TRBD2 agrees at 11 bases. J gave up 2 bases and V 0 bases, and 5 bases lay outside the gene matches. The CDR3 sequence is 17 residues long. Germline CDR1 SGDLS, CDR2 YYNGEE. The CDR3 DNA sequence: TGTGCCAGCAGCGTAGCGCCTAGCGGGGGGTTCACAGATACGCAGTATTTT. This translates into CASSVAPSGGFTDTQYF.

The V gene is TRBV3-1, the J gene TRBJ2-1, with TRBD2 as a possible D gene (5 bases). V shed 1 base and J shed 3 bases, with 16 bases lying between them. Germline CDR1 LGHDT, CDR2 YNNKEL (reference sequence). CDR3 length equals 17 residues. CDR3 nucleotides: TGTGCCAGCAGCCAAGGCCTACTAGAGACCTTCTACAATGAGCAGTTCTTC. This codes for CASSQGLLETFYNEQFF.

The chain employs TRBV20-1 and TRBJ2-7, with D tentatively TRBD1 or TRBD2 (5 bases each). Germline values: CDR1 DFQATT, CDR2 SNEGSKA (reference sequence). The germline V and J ends were trimmed by 1 base and 6 bases, with 16 bases remaining between them. The CDR3 has 14 amino acids. The CDR3: CSARGQRGVGEQYF. The CDR3 region has the DNA TGCAGTGCTAGAGGTCAGAGGGGAGTGGGCGAGCAGTACTTC.

The chain joins TRBV6-4 to TRBJ2-2; TRBD1 matches at 8 bases. Germline values: CDR1 MRHNA, CDR2 SNTAGT. Unmatched junction bases numbered 7, after V lost 0 bases and J lost 1 base. CDR3 size: 18 residues. Here the CDR3 DNA reads TGTGCCAGCAGTGACTCGCCCGACAGGGGTGTGAACACCGGGGAGCTGTTTTTT. It translates to CASSDSPDRGVNTGELFF.

The chain employs TRBV4-1 and TRBJ1-1; 7 bases line up with TRBD1. Germline-derived CDR1 and CDR2 are MGHRA and YSYEKL. This CDR3 comprises 12 residues. J gave up 12 bases and V 1 base, and 5 bases lay outside the gene matches. The CDR3 loop is CASSQGQGFPFF. The CDR3 bases are TGCGCCAGCAGCCAAGGACAGGGTTTTCCTTTCTTT.

This chain links TRBV4-3 with TRBJ2-4; 9 bases are shared with TRBD2. The last part of the DNA fits TRBJ2-7 better; the J call may be wrong. This CDR3 spans 17 amino acids. Germline V CDR1 and CDR2: LGHNA, YSLEER. The CDR3 spells CASSQVFRLAGFYEQYF. Written as DNA, the CDR3 is TGCGCCAGCAGCCAAGTATTTCGGCTAGCGGGGTTTTACGAGCAGTACTTC.

A single count supports this clonotype. The chain joins TRBV18 to TRBJ2-5, with TRBD2 as a possible D gene (6 bases). Deletions cut 2 bases from V and 2 bases from J, with 9 bases between. The CDR3 spans 14 residues. Germline V gene data show CDR1 as KGHSH and CDR2 as LQKENI. CDR3 sequence (DNA): TGTGCCAGCTCACCAGCACTAGCTCAAGAGACCCAGTACTTC. This codes for CASSPALAQETQYF.

This clonotype was seen only a few times. The J gene is TRBJ2-7, the V gene TRBV2; D unresolved. The J call may be faulty, since TRBJ2-5 better matches the DNA end. Germline V gives CDR1 SNHLY, CDR2 FYNNEI. The CDR3 is made up of 15 amino acids. The CDR3 coding sequence is TGTGCCAGCAGTGAAGCGGCTCGAGGCCAAGAGACCCAGTACTTC. Amino acid sequence: CASSEAARGQETQYF.

V is TRBV29-1 and J is TRBJ1-4, with a possible D match to TRBD1 (5 bases). Germline lookup yields CDR1 SQVTM and CDR2 ANQGSEA. The germline V and J ends were trimmed by 4 bases and 0 bases, with 9 bases remaining between them. The CDR3 has 14 residues. CDR3 bases: TGCAGCGTTGCGGGGCGCTCAACTAATGAAAAACTGTTTTTT. Translating it yields CSVAGRSTNEKLFF.

DNA of the CDR3: TGTGCCAGCAGTTCCCGCCCGGGGGGGCTGAAAAATGAGCAGTTCTTC. This encodes CASSSRPGGLKNEQFF. This rearrangement joins TRBV6-1 to TRBJ2-1; 8 bases fit TRBD2. The CDR3 runs 16 residues. J gave up 7 bases and V 5 bases, and 13 bases lay outside the gene matches. Germline-derived CDR1 and CDR2 are MNHNS and SASEGT.

The rearrangement joins TRBV20-1 to TRBJ2-1; TRBD2 agrees at 14 bases. Looked up from germline, CDR1 is DFQATT and CDR2 is SNEGSKA (reference sequence). V lost 3 bases to trimming and J lost 3 bases; unmatched junction nucleotides: 13. This CDR3 is built from 19 residues. The CDR3 DNA is TGCAGTGCTAGTATGGGACTAGCGGGGGCTCTCAGCTTCTACAATGAGCAGTTCTTC. Translated, it gives CSASMGLAGALSFYNEQFF.